This T cell receptor (beta chain) was recorded in a study of T cells in Graves' hyperthyroidism and ophthalmopathy. Per the germline V gene, CDR1 is DFQATT and CDR2 is SNEGSKA (reference sequence). The CDR3 is made up of 14 amino acids. The V and J ends lost 5 bases and 1 base, in that order; junction bases with no gene match: 5. Authors of the study amplified TCR beta CDR3 regions from RNA transcripts. First-round RT-PCR of the TCR CDR3 relied on the HTBI primer set. TCRdb ran MiXCR on the multiplex PCR reads and lists one entry per CDR3 protein. The data show hundreds of thousands of distinct CDR3 sequences, about 20% seen once.

Sequenced sample: blood. The chain joins TRBV20-1 to TRBJ2-3, with TRBD2 matching 8 bases. The receptor was isolated from a man in his forties with Graves' ophthalmopathy. For the CDR3, the DNA is TGCAGTGCTGTTGGACTAGCAGGCACAGATACGCAGTATTTT. Residues: CSAVGLAGTDTQYF.